This T cell receptor beta chain was recovered during a study of glioma-infiltrating T cells. Worth noting for this clonotype: The antigen is undetermined.

Study outcomes and limitations: Very few CDR3 sequences were shared between tissue and blood.

Amplification of TCR alpha and beta CDR3 regions from RNA used iRepertoire nested multiplex PCR. For one-step reverse transcription and amplification, roughly 85-450 ng of tissue mRNA or PBMC total RNA was used. A single record per CDR3 protein comes from TCRdb applying MiXCR to the multiplex PCR reads. The data hold roughly 120,000 distinct CDR3 sequences, with 23% observed a single time. The length of the CDR3 is 16 residues. V shed 4 bases and J 5 bases; nucleotides not matched to a gene: 9. Germline values: CDR1 SGHAT, CDR2 FQNNGV. The TCR comes from a human donor with low-grade glioma or glioblastoma, undergoing nonglioma brain surgery, or in good health (not recorded which). Input material: glioma tissue, nonneoplastic brain tissue, or PBMCs (not recorded which). The rearrangement links TRBV11-2 to TRBJ2-7, with TRBD2 matching 12 bases. The CDR3 DNA reads as TGTGCCAGCAGCTCGCGACTAGCGGGAGTGGAAAACGAGCAGTACTTC. Its translation: CASSSRLAGVENEQYF.